Reported below is one T cell receptor (beta chain). Per the germline V gene, CDR1 is SGDLS and CDR2 is YYNGEE. The CDR3 runs to 12 residues. The ends were cut back, 3 bases at V and 10 bases at J, with 11 bases in the middle. These data are taken from a study of blood T cell repertoires in COVID-19. Across the whole study: Sources were T cells, B-cell-depleted T cells, or PBMCs; the material itself was cDNA or gDNA.

Authors' data handling: Nucleated cell counts were estimated from reference gene primer amplification. The table came from immunoSEQ multiplex PCR; TCRdb's copy has only in-frame clones and leaves some out. V and J calls and clone size follow that table, whereas D and trimming were derived from the DNA. The table has under 100,000 clones, roughly 90% seen once; the top ten hold 4.6%. This clonotype originated in a man aged 45 to 65 with active COVID-19. Input material: peripheral blood. The chain is built from TRBV9 and TRBJ2-1; D uncertain. The CDR3 DNA follows: TGTGCCAGCAGCGCGCAAGGAGTGGAGCAGTTCTTC. Amino acid sequence: CASSAQGVEQFF. The entire variable domain, with the rest obtained from reference TRBV9 and TRBJ2-1, is as follows: DSGVTQTPKHLITATGQRVTLRCSPRSGDLSVYWYQQSLDQGLQFLIQYYNGEERAKGNILERFSAQQFPDLHSELNLSSLELGDSALYFCASSAQGVEQFFGPGTRLTVL.